Presented here are 15 T cell receptor beta chains from one specimen sequenced in a study of T cell repertoires in cytomegalovirus infection. No cognate antigen is known for these TCRs. Via MiXCR, TCRdb re-called the reads, giving one row per CDR3 protein. The sample has fewer than 950,000 distinct CDR3 sequences, approximately 30% seen once. This material consisted of cultured CD8+ T cells from PBMCs, taken from culture after CMV antigen stimulation. These TCRs come from a human donor in good health (CMV status not recorded). Some clones in this sample may be carry-over from other donors' samples.

At least ten counts were recorded for this clonotype. The rearrangement uses TRBV7-2 and TRBJ2-7; TRBD2 aligns across 8 bases. Germline V CDR1 and CDR2: SGHTA, FQGNSA. CDR3 length: 16 residues. V dropped 4 bases and J dropped 4; count of bases not matched to a gene: 12. CDR3 nucleotides: TGTGCCAGCAGCTCCGTCGGGGGGGTTGTCTATTACGAGCAGTACTTC. Amino acids: CASSSVGGVVYYEQYF.

The chain combines TRBV27 with TRBJ2-7, with D possibly matching TRBD1 (6 bases). The germline V and J ends were trimmed by 6 bases and 2 bases, with 11 bases remaining between them. Germline CDR1 is MNHEY and CDR2 is SMNVEV (reference sequence). CDR3 size: 13 residues. The CDR3 loop reads CASRTTGAYEQYF. CDR3 nucleotide sequence: TGTGCCAGCAGGACGACAGGTGCCTACGAGCAGTACTTC.

This clonotype was seen a handful of times. In nucleotides, the CDR3 is TGTGCCAGCAGCGACCCTAGCGGGGCGGCCCTCTCCTACAATGAGCAGTTCTTC. Amino acid sequence: CASSDPSGAALSYNEQFF. This sequence joins TRBV7-9 and TRBJ2-1, with TRBD2 matching over 9 bases. The junction had 11 bases not matched to a gene; V was cut back by 5 bases and J by 0 bases. This CDR3 contains 18 residues. The germline gives CDR1 SEHNR, CDR2 FQNEAQ (reference sequence).

Of note for this clonotype: The germline gene is not matched at one end of the junction; a read error may be the cause. The chain employs TRBV27 and TRBJ2-1, with TRBD2 matching over 10 bases. Germline V gene lookup returns CDR1 MNHEY and CDR2 SMNVEV (reference sequence). The CDR3 covers 14 residues. The CDR3: CAGSLIAGGSEQFF. In nucleotides, the CDR3 is TGTGCCGGCAGCCTTATAGCGGGGGGCAGTGAGCAGTTCTTC.

This clonotype came up a few times. This sequence joins TRBV7-2 and TRBJ2-7; 12 bases align to TRBD2. The V gene's germline CDR1 is SGHTA and CDR2 FQGNSA. The length of the CDR3 is 14 residues. Germline trimming cut 6 bases from V and 1 base from J; bases unmatched to any gene: 1. This chain's CDR3 is CASRLAGGSYEQYV. The CDR3, as DNA: TGTGCCAGCAGGCTAGCGGGGGGGTCCTACGAGCAGTACGTC.

This sequence joins TRBV25-1 and TRBJ1-2; no definite D call. Germline values: CDR1 MGHDK, CDR2 SYGVNS. Between the trimmed V and J ends, which lost 8 bases and 9 bases, there was a span of 7 bases. The CDR3 sequence is 9 residues long. Here the CDR3 reads CASPGSYTF. The DNA for the CDR3 is TGTGCCAGCCCTGGGAGCTACACCTTC.

This clonotype was seen ten or more times. V usage is TRBV7-8 and J usage is TRBJ2-2; 12 bases are shared with TRBD2. The CDR3 is 18 residues long. CDR1 is SGHVS and CDR2 is FQNEAQ in the germline V gene. The junction had 11 bases not matched to a gene; V was cut back by 5 bases and J by 4 bases. The CDR3 DNA reads TGTGCCAGCAGCCCTAATCCTAGCGGGGGGGTTGGCACCGGGGAGCTGTTTTTT. Translated: CASSPNPSGGVGTGELFF.

This clonotype showed up many times. The chain couples TRBV7-8 to TRBJ2-1, with D possibly matching TRBD2 (6 bases). CDR1 is SGHVS, CDR2 FQNEAQ, per germline. Deletions cut 2 bases from V and 4 bases from J, with 12 bases between. The CDR3 is 15 amino acids. The CDR3 loop reads CASSLWRELYNEQFF. The CDR3 DNA is TGTGCCAGCAGCTTATGGAGGGAATTATACAATGAGCAGTTCTTC.

The chain has TRBV7-9 and TRBJ2-7; D is ambiguous. The V gene's germline CDR1 is SEHNR and CDR2 FQNEAQ (reference sequence). The CDR3 runs to 12 residues. Deletions cut 1 base from V and 5 bases from J, with 6 bases between. The CDR3 here is CASSLGRNEQYF. The CDR3 DNA reads TGTGCCAGCAGCTTAGGCAGAAACGAGCAGTACTTC.

The genes are TRBV7-6 and TRBJ2-7, with 9 positions matching TRBD1. With 1 base clipped from V and 3 bases from J, the junction kept 4 bases outside the gene matches. CDR1 is SGHVS and CDR2 is FNYEAQ in the germline V gene. There are 15 residues in the CDR3. The CDR3 protein is CASSLDRGRLYEQYF. The CDR3 DNA sequence: TGTGCCAGCAGCTTAGACAGGGGGCGCCTCTACGAGCAGTACTTC.

This clonotype occurred many times. The chain carries TRBV7-6 and TRBJ1-1; no definite D call. Trimming removed 5 bases at V and 5 bases at J, with 15 bases between. Germline assignment: CDR1 SGHVS and CDR2 FNYEAQ. There are 14 residues in the CDR3. The DNA of the CDR3 is TGTGCCAGCAGCCCGCGGGAGGGAGGGACTGAAGCTTTCTTT. It yields the protein CASSPREGGTEAFF.

This chain links TRBV11-1 with TRBJ2-1; TRBD1 matches at 9 bases. The germline V gene encodes CDR1 SGHAT and CDR2 FQDESV (reference sequence). CDR3 size: 15 residues. Trimming at V came to 6 bases and at J to 7 bases, leaving 10 bases not matched to a gene. The CDR3, as DNA: TGTGCCAGCAGTTTACAGGGGGCCTTGGTTAATGAGCAGTTCTTC. Protein sequence: CASSLQGALVNEQFF.

Points on this clonotype: The CDR3 end shows no conserved phenylalanine or tryptophan, and so a read error is likely. The chain recombines TRBV19 with TRBJ1-1; D might be TRBD1 (6 bases). Trimming left V 4 bases short and J 5 bases short, with 17 bases between. The CDR3 sequence is 15 residues long. Germline lookup yields CDR1 LNHDA and CDR2 SQIVND (reference sequence). In DNA, the CDR3 is TGTGCCAGTAGTAGGGCAGGGGAGGAAGAAACTGAAGCTTTCTCT. It specifies CASSRAGEEETEAFS.

The chain joins TRBV15 to TRBJ2-5, with D unclear. The ends were cut back, 0 bases at V and 1 base at J, with 9 bases in the middle. This CDR3 contains 15 residues. Germline CDR1 LNHNV, CDR2 YYDKDF (reference sequence). The CDR3, as DNA: TGTGCCACCAGCAGAGATCTCGTACGCCAAGAGACCCAGTACTTC. Translated: CATSRDLVRQETQYF.

The table lists this clonotype with a count of one. This sequence may be a read error, since a much larger clone differs from it by one base. CDR3 nucleotide sequence: TGTGTCAGCAGCAAACTAGCGGCCCAAGAGACCCAGTACTTC. It specifies CVSSKLAAQETQYF. This chain joins TRBV12-3 or TRBV12-4 and TRBJ2-5; 8 bases are shared with TRBD2. The CDR3 is made up of 14 amino acids.